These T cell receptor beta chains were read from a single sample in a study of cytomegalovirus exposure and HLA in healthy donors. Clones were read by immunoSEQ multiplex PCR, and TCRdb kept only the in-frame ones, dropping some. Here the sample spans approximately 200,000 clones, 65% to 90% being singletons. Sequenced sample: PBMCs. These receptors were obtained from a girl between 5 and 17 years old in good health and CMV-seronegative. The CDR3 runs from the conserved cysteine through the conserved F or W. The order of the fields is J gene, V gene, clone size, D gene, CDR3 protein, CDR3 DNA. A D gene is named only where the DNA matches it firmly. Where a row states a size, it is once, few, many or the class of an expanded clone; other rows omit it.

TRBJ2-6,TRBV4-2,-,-,CASSQGVTVFSGANVLTF,TGTGCCAGCAGCCAAGGAGTGACAGTTTTCTCTGGGGCCAACGTCCTGACTTTC
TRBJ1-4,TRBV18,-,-,CASSPLGGRNEKLFF,TGTGCCAGCTCGCCTCTCGGGGGGCGGAATGAAAAACTGTTTTTT
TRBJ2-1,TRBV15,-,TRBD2,CATSRDGGRAPEQFF,TGTGCCACCAGCAGAGACGGCGGGAGGGCCCCTGAGCAGTTCTTC
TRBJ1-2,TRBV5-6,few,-,CASSEGLEAGYTF,TGTGCCAGCAGCGAGGGCCTCGAGGCTGGCTACACCTTC
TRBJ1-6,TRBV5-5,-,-,CASSLGLYYNSPLHF,TGTGCCAGCAGCTTGGGACTTTATTATAATTCACCCCTCCACTTT
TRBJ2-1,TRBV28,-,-,CASSFPTAGYSEQFF,TGTGCCAGCAGTTTCCCGACAGCAGGTTATAGTGAGCAGTTCTTC
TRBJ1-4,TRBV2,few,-,CASRAGGNEKLFF,TGTGCCAGCCGGGCGGGGGGAAATGAAAAACTGTTTTTT
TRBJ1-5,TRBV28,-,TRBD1,CASRQGAMDQPQHF,TGTGCCAGCCGGCAGGGGGCGATGGATCAGCCCCAGCATTTT
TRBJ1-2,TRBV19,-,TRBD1,CASSPGQGRSYGYTF,TGTGCCAGTAGTCCGGGACAGGGGAGAAGCTATGGCTACACCTTC
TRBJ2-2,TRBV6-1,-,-,CASSEGFNSGGELFF,TGTGCCAGCAGTGAAGGGTTCAACTCCGGCGGGGAGCTGTTTTTT
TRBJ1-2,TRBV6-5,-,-,CASKDRGGYTF,TGTGCCAGCAAAGATCGGGGTGGCTACACCTTC
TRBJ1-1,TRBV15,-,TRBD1,CATSREARGRTEAFF,TGTGCCACCAGCAGAGAAGCAAGGGGGCGGACTGAAGCTTTCTTT
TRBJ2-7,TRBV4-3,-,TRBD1,CASSQGAGTGDHEQYF,TGCGCCAGCAGCCAAGGGGCCGGGACAGGGGACCACGAGCAGTACTTC
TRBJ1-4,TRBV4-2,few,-,CASSPARERNEKLFF,TGTGCCAGCAGCCCCGCCCGGGAAAGGAATGAAAAACTGTTTTTT
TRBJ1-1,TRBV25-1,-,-,CASSELGEPGSFF,TGTGCCAGCAGTGAACTTGGGGAGCCCGGTTCTTTCTTT
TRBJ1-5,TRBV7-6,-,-,CASSPGGASNQPQHF,TGTGCCAGCAGCCCCGGGGGGGCCTCCAATCAGCCCCAGCATTTT
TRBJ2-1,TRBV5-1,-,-,CASSSLGSNEQFF,TGCGCCAGCAGCAGTCTAGGATCCAATGAGCAGTTCTTC
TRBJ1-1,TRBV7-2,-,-,CASSLPHGLNTEAFF,TGTGCCAGCAGCTTACCACACGGGTTGAACACTGAAGCTTTCTTT
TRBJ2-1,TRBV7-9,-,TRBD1,CASSPRQGPYNEQFF,TGTGCCAGCAGCCCTAGACAGGGACCCTACAATGAGCAGTTCTTC
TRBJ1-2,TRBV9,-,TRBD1,CASSVRDRDGGYTF,TGTGCCAGCAGCGTCCGAGACAGGGATGGTGGCTACACCTTC
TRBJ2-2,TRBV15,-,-,CATSRDPIRELFF,TGTGCCACCAGCAGAGATCCAATCCGGGAGCTGTTTTTT
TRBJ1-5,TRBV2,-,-,CASSEDPPLRGPQHF,TGTGCCAGCAGTGAAGACCCCCCTTTAAGGGGGCCCCAGCATTTT
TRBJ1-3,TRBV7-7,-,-,CASSLARGPGNAIYF,TGTGCTAGCAGCTTAGCAAGAGGGCCTGGAAACGCCATATATTTT
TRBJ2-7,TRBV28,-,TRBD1,CASSFLGQGTHEQYF,TGTGCCAGCAGTTTCCTAGGACAGGGTACCCACGAGCAGTACTTC
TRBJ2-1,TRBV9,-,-,CASSVIPSQGRDEQFF,TGTGCCAGCAGCGTCATCCCCAGTCAGGGGCGGGATGAGCAGTTCTTC
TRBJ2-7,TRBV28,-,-,CASSPGTLIYEQYF,TGTGCCAGCAGTCCGGGAACCCTAATATACGAGCAGTACTTC
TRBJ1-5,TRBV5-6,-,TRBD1,CASSLTGGGQPQHF,TGTGCCAGCAGCCTGACAGGGGGCGGTCAGCCCCAGCATTTT
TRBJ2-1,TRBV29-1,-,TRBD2,CSAGPGGVEQFF,TGCAGCGCCGGTCCCGGGGGGGTCGAGCAGTTCTTC
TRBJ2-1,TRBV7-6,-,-,CASSSYYDEQFF,TGTGCCAGCAGCTCCTACTACGATGAGCAGTTCTTC
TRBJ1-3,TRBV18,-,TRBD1,CASSPQQGDTIYF,TGTGCCAGCTCACCACAACAGGGGGACACCATATATTTT
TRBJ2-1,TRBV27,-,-,CASSQTLSSYNEQFF,TGTGCCAGCAGTCAGACTCTAAGCTCCTACAATGAGCAGTTCTTC
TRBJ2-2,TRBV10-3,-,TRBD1,CAISAQTGQGARTGELFF,TGTGCCATCAGTGCTCAAACGGGACAGGGGGCGCGAACCGGGGAGCTGTTTTTT
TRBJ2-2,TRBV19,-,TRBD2,CASSGGRRILAGAGELFF,TGTGCCAGTAGTGGAGGTCGACGGATTCTAGCGGGAGCCGGGGAGCTGTTTTTT
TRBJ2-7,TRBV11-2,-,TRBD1,CASSRRGGDRVAYEQYF,TGTGCCAGCAGCCGGCGAGGGGGGGACAGGGTGGCTTACGAGCAGTACTTC
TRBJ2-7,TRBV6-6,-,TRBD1,CASSRTGDSKEQYF,TGTGCCAGCAGTCGCACCGGGGACAGTAAGGAGCAGTACTTC
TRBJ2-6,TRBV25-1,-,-,CASSADSSGANVLTF,TGTGCCAGCAGTGCCGACAGCTCTGGGGCCAACGTCCTGACTTTC
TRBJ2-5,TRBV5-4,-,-,CASSSGRTTQYF,TGTGCCAGCAGCTCGGGTCGTACGACCCAGTACTTC
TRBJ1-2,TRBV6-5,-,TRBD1,CASSSRGGYTF,TGTGCCAGCAGTAGCAGGGGGGGCTACACCTTC
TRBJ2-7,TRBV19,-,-,CASSIGLLFSYEQYF,TGTGCCAGTAGTATCGGTCTACTTTTCTCCTACGAGCAGTACTTC
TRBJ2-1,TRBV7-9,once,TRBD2,CASSLGRVSLNEQFF,TGTGCCAGCAGCTTGGGGAGGGTGTCGCTCAATGAGCAGTTCTTC